This entry lists 31 T cell receptor beta chains sequenced from one sample in a study of blood T cell repertoires in COVID-19. Assay used: immunoSEQ multiplex PCR; TCRdb lists only in-frame clones, some missing. There are about 120,000 clones in the sample; 79% occur only once, and 4% lies in the top ten. What was sequenced was peripheral blood. Receptors originate from a woman aged 80 or over with acute or convalescent COVID-19.

V usage is TRBV6-5 and J usage is TRBJ1-2, with 7 bases aligning to TRBD1. The CDR3 is made up of 13 amino acids. J gave up 3 bases and V 6 bases, and 4 bases lay outside the gene matches. Per germline, CDR1 MNHEY and CDR2 SVGAGI. The CDR3 DNA is TGTGCCAGCAGACAAGACAGGGACTATGGCTACACCTTC. Translated: CASRQDRDYGYTF.

The rearrangement links TRBV2 to TRBJ1-5; D perhaps matches TRBD1 (5 bases). Per the germline V gene, CDR1 is SNHLY and CDR2 is FYNNEI. Trimming pared 8 bases from V and 5 bases from J, leaving 13 bases between. The length of the CDR3 is 13 residues. The CDR3 protein is CASVGAGDQPQHF. The DNA for the CDR3 is TGTGCCAGCGTAGGGGCAGGCGATCAGCCCCAGCATTTT.

The V gene is TRBV4-2, the J gene TRBJ1-2; possibly TRBD1 for D (6 bases). Germline CDR1 LGHNA, CDR2 YNFKEQ. Trimming pared 4 bases from V and 4 bases from J, leaving 7 bases between. CDR3 length: 12 residues. The DNA of the CDR3 is TGTGCCAGCAGCCCGGACAGCTATGGCTACACCTTC. This encodes CASSPDSYGYTF.

V gene TRBV28 combines with J gene TRBJ1-1; no definite D call. CDR1 MDHEN and CDR2 SYDVKM come from the germline V gene. The V end lost 3 bases, the J end lost 0 bases, and 5 bases lay between the germline ends. The CDR3 has 13 residues. CDR3 DNA sequence: TGTGCCAGCAGTTTTCCGGTGAACACTGAAGCTTTCTTT. It yields the protein CASSFPVNTEAFF.

The J gene is TRBJ2-1, the V gene TRBV9; 14 bases agree with TRBD2. This CDR3 spans 20 amino acids. Germline CDR1 reads SGDLS; CDR2 reads YYNGEE. V dropped 4 bases and J dropped 1; count of bases not matched to a gene: 13. The CDR3 region is CASSLEPTSGRAGSYNEQFF. CDR3 bases: TGTGCCAGCAGCCTAGAACCGACTAGCGGGAGGGCCGGTTCCTACAATGAGCAGTTCTTC.

The J gene is TRBJ2-1, the V gene TRBV4-3, with 13 nucleotides matching TRBD2. V was pared by 0 bases and J by 9 bases, with 5 bases of the junction left unmatched. CDR1 is LGHNA and CDR2 is YSLEER in the germline V gene. This CDR3 is built from 16 residues. Here the CDR3 reads CASSQDWRLAGGEQFF. As DNA, the CDR3 is TGCGCCAGCAGCCAAGATTGGAGACTAGCGGGAGGTGAGCAGTTCTTC.

V gene TRBV5-1 combines with J gene TRBJ2-7; 12 bases are shared with TRBD1. Looked up from germline, CDR1 is SGHRS and CDR2 is YFSETQ. The CDR3 extends over 17 amino acids. With 3 bases clipped from V and 5 bases from J, the junction kept 12 bases outside the gene matches. CDR3 DNA sequence: TGCGCCAGCAGCTCTGCTCAGGGACAGGGGGCCTTCCACGAGCAGTACTTC. Amino acids: CASSSAQGQGAFHEQYF.

The genes are TRBV27 and TRBJ1-1, with unresolved D. Germline V CDR1 and CDR2: MNHEY, SMNVEV (reference sequence). CDR3 length: 15 amino acids. The ends were cut back, 3 bases at V and 1 base at J, with 12 bases in the middle. CDR3 in amino acids: CASSFGRGWNTEAFF. The CDR3 DNA follows: TGTGCCAGCAGTTTCGGGCGGGGATGGAACACTGAAGCTTTCTTT.

This clone has a handful of counts. The chain combines TRBV30 with TRBJ1-2; no firm D call. Per germline, CDR1 GTSNPN and CDR2 SVGIG (reference sequence). Trimming shortened V by 3 bases and J by 0 bases, and 11 bases separated the two germline ends. The CDR3 loop spans 14 amino acids. The CDR3 protein is CAWRRGFANYGYTF. The CDR3 DNA reads as TGTGCCTGGAGGCGGGGATTTGCTAACTATGGCTACACCTTC.

The V call is TRBV15, the J call TRBJ2-1, with D perhaps matching TRBD2 (6 bases). From germline, CDR1 is LNHNV and CDR2 YYDKDF (reference sequence). CDR3 size: 14 residues. The germline V and J ends were trimmed by 3 bases and 4 bases, with 10 bases remaining between them. The CDR3 nucleotides read TGTGCCACCAGCAGGGGGGGAGTATACAATGAGCAGTTCTTC. As protein: CATSRGGVYNEQFF.

This chain joins TRBV6-2 or TRBV6-3 and TRBJ1-5, with TRBD1 matching 8 bases. J lost 5 bases, V lost 4 bases, and 7 bases had no gene match. Looked up from germline, CDR1 is MNHEY and CDR2 is SVGEGT. CDR3 size: 15 residues. This CDR3 is CASSSLDRGYQPQHF. DNA of the CDR3: TGTGCCAGCAGTTCGCTAGACAGGGGCTATCAGCCCCAGCATTTT.

The chain has TRBV19 and TRBJ1-5, with D uncertain. The CDR3 is 15 residues long. The germline CDR1 and CDR2 sequences are LNHDA and SQIVND (reference sequence). Deletions cut 2 bases from V and 0 bases from J, with 8 bases between. The CDR3 region is CASSIQVNSNQPQHF. For the CDR3, the DNA is TGTGCCAGTAGTATACAGGTCAATAGCAATCAGCCCCAGCATTTT.

The V and J genes are TRBV19 and TRBJ2-1; 13 bases fit TRBD2. V gave up 3 bases and J gave up 6 bases; unmatched junction bases: 2. The CDR3 sequence is 15 residues long. CDR1 LNHDA and CDR2 SQIVND come from the germline V gene (reference sequence). The DNA of the CDR3 is TGTGCCAGTAGTATGTGGACTAGCGGGAGCAATGAGCAGTTCTTC. It specifies CASSMWTSGSNEQFF.

The V and J genes are TRBV19 and TRBJ2-2; 11 bases are shared with TRBD1. Germline V gene lookup returns CDR1 LNHDA and CDR2 SQIVND (reference sequence). The CDR3 length is 15 residues. The trim removed 5 bases at V and 6 bases at J, leaving 5 bases unmatched. CDR3 in amino acids: CASSVGQGVPGELFF. The CDR3 region has the DNA TGTGCCAGTAGTGTGGGACAGGGGGTCCCCGGGGAGCTGTTTTTT.

The chain joins TRBV3-1 (or the pseudogene TRBV3-2) to TRBJ1-4; tentatively, D is TRBD1 (6 bases). Germline V gene lookup returns CDR1 LGHDT and CDR2 YNNKEL (reference sequence). The CDR3 is made up of 18 amino acids. Trimming removed 0 bases at V and 2 bases at J, with 16 bases between. DNA of the CDR3: TGTGCCAGCAGCCAAGACCCCATGGGGGCGCCCACTAATGAAAAACTGTTTTTT. It translates to CASSQDPMGAPTNEKLFF.

This clone appeared a single time. The chain has TRBV6-5 and TRBJ2-5; 8 bases match TRBD2. In germline, CDR1 is MNHEY, CDR2 SVGAGI. The CDR3 runs 14 residues. J lost 5 bases, V lost 7 bases, and 9 bases had no gene match. DNA for the CDR3: TGTGCCAGCACCGAGCGGGGGAGCGAGGAGACCCAGTACTTC. It translates to CASTERGSEETQYF.

V is TRBV27 and J is TRBJ2-7; D unresolved. CDR1 and CDR2 from the germline V gene are MNHEY and SMNVEV (reference sequence). V lost 7 bases to trimming and J lost 6 bases, with 10 bases between them. The CDR3 loop spans 11 amino acids. CDR3 DNA: TGTGCCAGCACCATCCGAGGCGAGCAGTACTTC. Translating it yields CASTIRGEQYF.

This chain links TRBV5-1 with TRBJ1-2, with 7 bases identical to TRBD1. Germline V gives CDR1 SGHRS, CDR2 YFSETQ. CDR3 length equals 14 residues. V was clipped by 4 bases and J by 4 bases; unmatched bases: 7. CDR3 loop: CASSPGDSSYGYTF. The CDR3 DNA follows: TGCGCCAGCAGCCCTGGGGACAGTAGCTATGGCTACACCTTC.

A single count supports this clone. The rearrangement uses TRBV9 and TRBJ1-1; D gene uncertain. V lost 0 bases to trimming and J lost 1 base, with 7 bases between them. Germline V gene sequence: CDR1 SGDLS, CDR2 YYNGEE. This CDR3 contains 14 residues. CDR3 sequence (DNA): TGTGCCAGCAGCGTAGCTGAGGGGAACACTGAAGCTTTCTTT. This codes for CASSVAEGNTEAFF.

This clone has a handful of counts. This chain uses TRBV3-1 (or the pseudogene TRBV3-2) with TRBJ2-1; TRBD2 matches 9 bases. Trimming at V came to 0 bases and at J to 8 bases, leaving 14 bases not matched to a gene. This CDR3 spans 18 amino acids. Looked up from germline, CDR1 is LGHDT and CDR2 is YNNKEL (reference sequence). The CDR3 coding sequence is TGTGCCAGCAGCCAAGAAAATGGGCGGGGGGGCTCCCGACATGAGCAGTTCTTC. This codes for CASSQENGRGGSRHEQFF.

The chain recombines TRBV19 with TRBJ1-1, with a possible D match to TRBD1 (5 bases). The CDR3 length is 13 residues. CDR1 and CDR2 from the germline V gene are LNHDA and SQIVND (reference sequence). Trimming stripped 6 bases from V and 1 base from J, with 9 bases between. Here the CDR3 reads CASSQGANTEAFF. CDR3 sequence (DNA): TGTGCCAGTAGCCAGGGTGCGAACACTGAAGCTTTCTTT.

V gene TRBV3-1 (or the pseudogene TRBV3-2) combines with J gene TRBJ1-2; 9 bases match TRBD1. Germline values: CDR1 LGHDT, CDR2 YNNKEL (reference sequence). The CDR3 covers 15 residues. The V gene end was trimmed by 4 bases and the J gene end by 6 bases; junction bases not matched to a gene: 9. CDR3 amino acids: CASSPLTGGADGYTF. The CDR3 DNA sequence: TGTGCCAGCAGCCCTCTCACAGGGGGCGCGGATGGCTACACCTTC.

This clone showed up just a few times. V is TRBV20-1 and J is TRBJ1-1; D might be TRBD1 (5 bases). The CDR3 is 13 residues long. V gave up 3 bases and J gave up 3 bases, with 11 bases separating them. Per the germline V gene, CDR1 is DFQATT and CDR2 is SNEGSKA (reference sequence). In nucleotides, the CDR3 is TGCAGTGCTAGTCGGGGGGAGTACACTGAAGCTTTCTTT. Its protein product is CSASRGEYTEAFF.

The genes are TRBV11-3 and TRBJ2-3; 7 nucleotides line up with TRBD1. Germline CDR1 and CDR2: SGHNT and YENEEA. The CDR3 runs to 15 residues. J was trimmed by 0 bases and V by 5 bases; bases with no gene match: 5. Here the CDR3 reads CASSDGTVSTDTQYF. In DNA form, the CDR3 reads TGTGCCAGCAGCGACGGGACAGTTAGCACAGATACGCAGTATTTT.

The V call is TRBV7-2, the J call TRBJ2-5, with TRBD2 as a possible D gene (7 bases). The V gene lost 5 bases and the J gene lost 1 base, with 11 bases spanning the gap. CDR1 is SGHTA and CDR2 is FQGNSA in the germline V gene. The CDR3 loop spans 14 amino acids. The CDR3 loop is CASSPGGLQETQYF. DNA for the CDR3: TGTGCCAGCAGCCCCGGGGGGCTCCAAGAGACCCAGTACTTC.

The rearrangement joins TRBV6-4 to TRBJ1-2; D unresolved. This CDR3 has 13 residues. Trimming pared 6 bases from V and 6 bases from J, leaving 14 bases between. Germline V lookup: CDR1 MRHNA, CDR2 SNTAGT. DNA of the CDR3: TGTGCCAGCAGAGTGACGGGTTCGGATGGCTACACCTTC. This sequence encodes CASRVTGSDGYTF.

The genes are TRBV4-2 and TRBJ2-7; tentative D call: TRBD1 (5 bases). The CDR3 length is 13 residues. V dropped 1 base and J dropped 2 bases, with 6 bases sitting between them. Germline CDR1 is LGHNA and CDR2 is YNFKEQ. CDR3 nucleotide sequence: TGTGCCAGCAGCCAAGGGACAACCTACGAGCAGTACTTC. Amino acids: CASSQGTTYEQYF.

The rearrangement uses TRBV6-2 or TRBV6-3 and TRBJ1-1; a weak D match, TRBD1 (6 bases). Between the trimmed V and J ends, which lost 2 bases and 4 bases, there was a span of 20 bases. The CDR3 loop spans 17 amino acids. Germline CDR1 is MNHEY and CDR2 is SVGEGT. CDR3 in amino acids: CASSYNHHRVGGTEAFF. The CDR3 bases are TGTGCCAGCAGTTACAACCACCACAGGGTTGGGGGCACTGAAGCTTTCTTT.

The chain recombines TRBV2 with TRBJ2-7; D might be TRBD1 (6 bases). The V gene's germline CDR1 is SNHLY and CDR2 FYNNEI. The CDR3 consists of 13 residues. Trimming removed 8 bases at V and 3 bases at J, with 14 bases between. CDR3 amino acids: CASCWGQYYEQYF. The CDR3 coding sequence is TGTGCCAGCTGCTGGGGGCAGTACTACGAGCAGTACTTC.

CDR3 loop: CASRSPESKNIQYF. For the CDR3, the DNA is TGTGCCAGCCGTTCCCCGGAGTCCAAAAACATTCAGTACTTC. The chain combines TRBV28 with TRBJ2-4; D is ambiguous. Between the trimmed V and J ends, which lost 8 bases and 2 bases, there was a span of 13 bases. The CDR3 loop spans 14 amino acids. Germline lookup yields CDR1 MDHEN and CDR2 SYDVKM. Using reference TRBV28 and TRBJ2-4 for the parts outside the CDR3, the full variable domain is DVKVTQSSRYLVKRTGEKVFLECVQDMDHENMFWYRQDPGLGLRLIYFSYDVKMKEKGDIPEGYSVSREKKERFSLILESASTNQTSMYLCASRSPESKNIQYFGAGTRLSVL.

This clone was counted a single time. The V gene is TRBV28, the J gene TRBJ1-5; D may be TRBD1 (5 bases). CDR1 and CDR2 (germline): MDHEN, SYDVKM. Trimming cost V 8 bases and J 2 bases, with 10 bases left between them. CDR3 length: 13 residues. The CDR3 DNA follows: TGTGCCAGCCGACAGTATCGCAATCAGCCCCAGCATTTT. This gives the protein CASRQYRNQPQHF.